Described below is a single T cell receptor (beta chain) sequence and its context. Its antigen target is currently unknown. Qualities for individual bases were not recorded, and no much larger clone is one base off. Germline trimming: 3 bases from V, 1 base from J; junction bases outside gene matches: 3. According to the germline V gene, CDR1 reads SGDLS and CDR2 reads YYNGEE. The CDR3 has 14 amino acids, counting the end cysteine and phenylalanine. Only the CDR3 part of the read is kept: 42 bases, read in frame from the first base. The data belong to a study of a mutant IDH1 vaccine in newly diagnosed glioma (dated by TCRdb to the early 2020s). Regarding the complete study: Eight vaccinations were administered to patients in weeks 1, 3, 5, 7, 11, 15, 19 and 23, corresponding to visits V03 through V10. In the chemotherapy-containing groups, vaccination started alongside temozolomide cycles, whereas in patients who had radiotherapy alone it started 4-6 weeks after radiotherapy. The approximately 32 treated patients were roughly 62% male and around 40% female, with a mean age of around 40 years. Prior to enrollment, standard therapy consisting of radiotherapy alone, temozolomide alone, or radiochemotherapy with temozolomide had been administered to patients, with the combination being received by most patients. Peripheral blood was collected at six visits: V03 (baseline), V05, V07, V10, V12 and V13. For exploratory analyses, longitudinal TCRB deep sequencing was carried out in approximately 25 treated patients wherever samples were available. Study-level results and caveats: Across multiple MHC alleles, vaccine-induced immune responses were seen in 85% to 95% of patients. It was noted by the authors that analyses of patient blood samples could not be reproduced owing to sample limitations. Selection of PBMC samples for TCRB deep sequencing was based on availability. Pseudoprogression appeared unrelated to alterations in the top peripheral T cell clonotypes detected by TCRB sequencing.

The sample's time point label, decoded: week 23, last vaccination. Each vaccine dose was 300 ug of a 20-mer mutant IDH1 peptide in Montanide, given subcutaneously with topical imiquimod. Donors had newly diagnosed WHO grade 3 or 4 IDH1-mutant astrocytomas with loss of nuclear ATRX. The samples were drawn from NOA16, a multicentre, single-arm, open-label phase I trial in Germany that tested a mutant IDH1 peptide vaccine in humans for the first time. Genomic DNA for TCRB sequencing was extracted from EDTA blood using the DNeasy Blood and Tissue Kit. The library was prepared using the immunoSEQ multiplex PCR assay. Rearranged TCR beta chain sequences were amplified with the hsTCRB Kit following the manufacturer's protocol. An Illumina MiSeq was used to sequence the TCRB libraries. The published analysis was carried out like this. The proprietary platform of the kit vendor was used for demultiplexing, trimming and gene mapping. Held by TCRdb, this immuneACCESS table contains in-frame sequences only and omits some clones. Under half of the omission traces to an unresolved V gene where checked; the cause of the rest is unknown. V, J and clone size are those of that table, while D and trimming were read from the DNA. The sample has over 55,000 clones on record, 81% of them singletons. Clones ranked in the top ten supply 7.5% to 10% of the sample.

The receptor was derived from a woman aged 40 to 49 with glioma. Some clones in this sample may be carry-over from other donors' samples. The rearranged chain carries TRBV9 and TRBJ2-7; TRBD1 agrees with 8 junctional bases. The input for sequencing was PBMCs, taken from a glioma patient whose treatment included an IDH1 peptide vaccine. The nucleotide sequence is TGTGCCAGCAGCGGGGACAGGACGTCCTACGAGCAGTACTTC. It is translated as CASSGDRTSYEQYF.